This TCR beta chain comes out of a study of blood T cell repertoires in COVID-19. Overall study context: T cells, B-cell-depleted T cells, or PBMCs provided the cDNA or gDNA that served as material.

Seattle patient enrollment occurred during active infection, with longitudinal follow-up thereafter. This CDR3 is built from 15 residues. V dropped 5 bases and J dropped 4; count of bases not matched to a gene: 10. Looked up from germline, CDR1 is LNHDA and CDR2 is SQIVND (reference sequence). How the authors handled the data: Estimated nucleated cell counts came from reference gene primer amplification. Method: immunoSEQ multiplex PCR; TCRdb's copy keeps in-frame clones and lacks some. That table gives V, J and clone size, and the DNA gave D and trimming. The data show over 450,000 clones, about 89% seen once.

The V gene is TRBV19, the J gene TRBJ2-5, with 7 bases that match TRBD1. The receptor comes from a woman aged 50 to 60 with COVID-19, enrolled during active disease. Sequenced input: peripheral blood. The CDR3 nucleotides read TGTGCCAGTAGTTCCTTGACAGGGTTGGGAGAGACCCAGTACTTC. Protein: CASSSLTGLGETQYF. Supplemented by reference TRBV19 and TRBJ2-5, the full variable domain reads DGGITQSPKYLFRKEGQNVTLSCEQNLNHDAMYWYRQDPGQGLRLIYYSQIVNDFQKGDIAEGYSVSREKKESFPLTVTSAQKNPTAFYLCASSSLTGLGETQYFGPGTRLLVL.